These 7 T cell receptor beta chains were sequenced from one sample in a study of blood T cell repertoires in COVID-19 (dated by TCRdb to the early 2020s). The library relied on the immunoSEQ multiplex PCR assay. TCRdb holds this immuneACCESS table with in-frame rearrangements only. Some clones are missing; in checked studies, unresolved V genes explain under half, and the rest has no known cause. This sample is represented by roughly 100,000 clones; about 86% of them were singletons. The ten largest clones capture less than 4% of the sample. Sequencing input: peripheral blood. The receptors were gathered from a human donor in a cohort sampled during active COVID-19.

The chain is built from TRBV7-2 and TRBJ1-3; possibly TRBD1 for D (6 bases). The CDR3 runs 16 residues. V lost 3 bases to trimming and J lost 2 bases, with 14 bases between them. Looked up from germline, CDR1 is SGHTA and CDR2 is FQGNSA. The CDR3 DNA sequence: TGTGCCAGCAGCTTGGGAACAGGGTCCACTGGAAACACCATATATTTT. It yields the protein CASSLGTGSTGNTIYF. The whole variable domain, remainder taken from reference TRBV7-2 and TRBJ1-3, is GAGVSQSPSNKVTEKGKDVELRCDPISGHTALYWYRQSLGQGLEFLIYFQGNSAPDKSGLPSDRFSAERTGGSVSTLTIQRTQQEDSAVYLCASSLGTGSTGNTIYFGEGSWLTVV.

This chain joins TRBV20-1 and TRBJ1-3, with D maybe TRBD1 (5 bases). CDR1 and CDR2 from the germline V gene are DFQATT and SNEGSKA (reference sequence). The CDR3 covers 16 residues. Deletions cut 3 bases from V and 0 bases from J, with 15 bases between. CDR3 amino acids: CSASKGWGLSGNTIYF. The CDR3 DNA reads TGCAGTGCTAGTAAAGGATGGGGACTCTCTGGAAACACCATATATTTT.

V gene TRBV12-3 or TRBV12-4 combines with J gene TRBJ1-5; the D is unclear. CDR3 length: 13 residues. V was cut by 5 bases and J by 4 bases, with 9 bases left in between. CDR3 in DNA: TGTGCCAGCAGTCACCCCAGGAATCAGCCCCAGCATTTT. Translating it yields CASSHPRNQPQHF.

This clone was observed a handful of times. The genes are TRBV3-1 (or the pseudogene TRBV3-2) and TRBJ2-1, with D possibly TRBD1 on 7 matching bases. Per germline, CDR1 LGHDT and CDR2 YNNKEL (reference sequence). This CDR3 is built from 13 residues. V was clipped by 4 bases and J by 16 bases, with 20 bases between them. The CDR3 loop is CASSRSGWQGGFF. The CDR3, as DNA: TGTGCCAGCAGCCGCTCCGGATGGCAGGGGGGTTTCTTC.

This clone was seen a single time. J is TRBJ2-3 and V is TRBV7-2; 13 bases fit TRBD2. Germline V CDR1 and CDR2: SGHTA, FQGNSA. The CDR3 sequence is 16 residues long. The junction had 6 bases not matched to a gene; V was cut back by 5 bases and J by 4 bases. The CDR3 protein is CASSLTSGRAADTQYF. The CDR3 DNA is TGTGCCAGCAGCCTAACTAGCGGGAGGGCCGCAGATACGCAGTATTTT.

The chain joins TRBV5-5 to TRBJ1-3, with 7 nucleotides matching TRBD1. This CDR3 contains 17 residues. From germline, CDR1 is SGHKS and CDR2 YYEKEE (reference sequence). J lost 3 bases, V lost 4 bases, and 13 bases had no gene match. Here the CDR3 reads CASSRNTQGVDGNTIYF. CDR3 nucleotides: TGTGCCAGCAGCCGAAACACCCAGGGGGTAGATGGAAACACCATATATTTT.

The V and J genes are TRBV11-3 and TRBJ2-1; the D gene is possibly TRBD2 (7 bases). The CDR3 has 15 amino acids. The germline CDR1 and CDR2 sequences are SGHNT and YENEEA. Trimming removed 1 base at V and 9 bases at J, with 16 bases between. CDR3 DNA sequence: TGTGCCAGCAGCTTAGGAGGGGGGGCCATACGTGAGCAGTTCTTC. Translation: CASSLGGGAIREQFF.